The text below deals with one T cell receptor beta chain. The record originates from a study of Graves' ophthalmopathy and Graves' hyperthyroidism. Germline V gene data show CDR1 as KGHSH and CDR2 as LQKENI. CDR3 length equals 16 residues. Germline trimming cut 4 bases from V and 2 bases from J; bases unmatched to any gene: 11. Amplification targeted the TCR beta CDR3 regions, with RNA transcripts as the source material. A first-round RT-PCR used HTBI primers, followed by a second-round multiplex PCR. TCRdb used MiXCR to reprocess the multiplex PCR reads, holding one entry per CDR3 protein. The table shows fewer than 400,000 distinct CDR3 sequences, with 18% occurring only once.

The source is a woman aged 18-30 years with Graves' ophthalmopathy. The sample was peripheral blood. The chain is built from TRBV18 and TRBJ2-7; 7 bases match TRBD1. The CDR3 DNA reads as TGTGCCAGCTCACTCGGATCCGGGACAGCGCCCTACGAGCAGTACTTC. It translates to CASSLGSGTAPYEQYF.